This T cell receptor beta chain is from a study of cytomegalovirus exposure and HLA in healthy donors. The PCR contained 60 Vbeta and 13 Jbeta primers. Profiling relied on immunoSEQ multiplex PCR, and the TCRdb table lists in-frame clones only, not all of them. The table shows about 160,000 clones, with 70% to 80% occurring only once. This CDR3 contains 14 residues. Germline trimming cut 5 bases from V and 2 bases from J; bases unmatched to any gene: 6. Germline loops: CDR1 MNHEY, CDR2 SMNVEV (reference sequence). This chain joins TRBV27 and TRBJ2-7; 7 nucleotides align to TRBD2. Sequenced input: PBMCs. The sequence was collected from a human donor in good health. CDR3 region: CASSPRGGPYEQYF. The CDR3 bases are TGTGCCAGCAGTCCCCGGGGAGGGCCCTACGAGCAGTACTTC.